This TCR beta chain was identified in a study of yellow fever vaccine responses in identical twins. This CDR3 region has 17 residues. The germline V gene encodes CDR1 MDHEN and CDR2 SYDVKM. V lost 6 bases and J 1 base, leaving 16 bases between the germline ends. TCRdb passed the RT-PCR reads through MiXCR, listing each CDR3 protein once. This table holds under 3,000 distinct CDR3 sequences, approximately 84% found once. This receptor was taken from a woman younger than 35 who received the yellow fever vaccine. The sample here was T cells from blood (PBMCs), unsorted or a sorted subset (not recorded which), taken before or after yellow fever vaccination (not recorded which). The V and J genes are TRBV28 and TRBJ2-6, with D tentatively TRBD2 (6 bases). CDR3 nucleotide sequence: TGTGCCAGCAGACCCGGGGGAAACCTATCTGGGGCCAACGTCCTGACTTTC. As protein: CASRPGGNLSGANVLTF.